This TCR beta chain was observed in a study of CD8+CD57+ T cells in acquired aplastic anemia. For the study at large: Sorted CD4+ and CD8+ cell DNA averaged roughly 3.2 ug.

Patients chosen for sequencing had CD8+CD57+ cells that had expanded, as shown by flow cytometry. The enrolled patients all had severe acquired aplastic anemia. Patients were therapy-naive when their blood was sampled. With respect to this clonotype: Antigen unknown.

From germline, CDR1 is SGHTA and CDR2 FQGTGA. Germline trimming cut 5 bases from V and 5 bases from J; bases unmatched to any gene: 14. The CDR3 runs to 17 residues. Study outcomes and limitations: Patients and controls shared fewer than 30 CD8+ CDR3 sequences.

Profiling of TCR beta VDJ combinations and CDR3 sequences used genomic DNA as template. TCRdb ran MiXCR on the reads and lists one entry per CDR3 protein. The repertoire holds around 150,000 distinct CDR3 sequences, 45% to 55% seen once, with about 2.8% in the top ten. The source of this sequence is a human donor with aplastic anemia. Sequencing was performed on sorted CD4+, CD8+, or CD8+CD57+ T cells (not recorded which) from PBMCs. The rearrangement joins TRBV7-3 to TRBJ1-1; 10 positions agree with TRBD1. The CDR3 spells CASSLRQGAISRTEAFF. CDR3 coding DNA: TGTGCCAGCAGCCTCAGACAGGGGGCGATTTCACGGACTGAAGCTTTCTTT.